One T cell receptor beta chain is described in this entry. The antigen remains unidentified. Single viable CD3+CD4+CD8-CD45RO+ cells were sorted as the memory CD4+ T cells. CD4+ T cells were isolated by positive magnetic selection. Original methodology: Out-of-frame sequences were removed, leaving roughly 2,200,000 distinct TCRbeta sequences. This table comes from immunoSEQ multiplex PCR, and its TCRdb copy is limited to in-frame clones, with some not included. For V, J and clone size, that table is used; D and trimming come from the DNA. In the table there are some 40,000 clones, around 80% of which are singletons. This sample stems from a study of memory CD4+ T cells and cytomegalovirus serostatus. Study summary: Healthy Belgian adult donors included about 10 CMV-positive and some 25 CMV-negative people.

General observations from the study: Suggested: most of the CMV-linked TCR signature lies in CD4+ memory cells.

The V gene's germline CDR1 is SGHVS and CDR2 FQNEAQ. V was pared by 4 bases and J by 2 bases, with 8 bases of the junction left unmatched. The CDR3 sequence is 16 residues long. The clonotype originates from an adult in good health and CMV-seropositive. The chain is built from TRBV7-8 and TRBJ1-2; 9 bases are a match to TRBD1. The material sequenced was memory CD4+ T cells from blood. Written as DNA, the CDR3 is TGTGCCAGCAGCTCCCATACAGGGGGCGACAACTATGGCTACACCTTC. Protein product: CASSSHTGGDNYGYTF.